A single sample is the source of the 8 T cell receptor beta chains below, sequenced in a study of neoadjuvant anti-PD-1 for oral cavity cancer. Using immunoSEQ multiplex PCR, the repertoire was profiled, and TCRdb retains in-frame clones only, with some absent. The data contain some 14,000 clones, 60% to 75% of them singletons. Time point of the sample: after neoadjuvant nivolumab, at surgical resection. Material: PBMCs, obtained after nivolumab (anti-PD-1) treatment. The receptors shown here come from a person aged 35-80 years with oral cavity squamous cell carcinoma.

This sequence joins TRBV9 and TRBJ2-1, with 7 bases aligning to TRBD1. Germline CDR1 reads SGDLS; CDR2 reads YYNGEE. There are 16 residues in the CDR3. After removal of 0 bases from V and 2 bases from J, the junction contained 5 bases not matched to a gene. The CDR3, as DNA: TGTGCCAGCAGCGTAGAAGGGGGCCTCACCTACAATGAGCAGTTCTTC. It codes for CASSVEGGLTYNEQFF.

The V call is TRBV5-1, the J call TRBJ1-2; possible D gene TRBD1, 5 bases. The CDR3 runs 14 residues. Germline lookup yields CDR1 SGHRS and CDR2 YFSETQ. The V end was cut by 3 bases, the J end by 9 bases, with 18 bases between. The CDR3, as DNA: TGCGCCAGCAGCTCAATCGGGGGGTCAACAAGCTACACCTTC. It codes for CASSSIGGSTSYTF.

The chain uses TRBV28 and TRBJ1-1, with 7 positions matching TRBD1. V lost 3 bases to trimming and J lost 4 bases; unmatched junction nucleotides: 8. The CDR3 covers 15 residues. Germline V gene lookup returns CDR1 MDHEN and CDR2 SYDVKM. In DNA form, the CDR3 reads TGTGCCAGCAGTTTCGGGACAGCCTTTGGCACTGAAGCTTTCTTT. This sequence encodes CASSFGTAFGTEAFF.

The chain links TRBV6-5 to TRBJ1-1, with 7 bases lining up with TRBD1. With V trimmed by 4 bases and J by 4 bases, 9 bases remained unmatched. The CDR3 totals 15 residues. CDR1 and CDR2 (germline): MNHEY, SVGAGI. The CDR3 coding sequence is TGTGCCAGCAGTTTCCAACAGGGGAGGAGCACTGAAGCTTTCTTT. Protein: CASSFQQGRSTEAFF.

V is TRBV5-5 and J is TRBJ1-5; tentatively, D is TRBD1 (5 bases). The CDR3 consists of 16 residues. V lost 1 base and J lost 2, with 13 bases in between. Per germline, CDR1 SGHKS and CDR2 YYEKEE (reference sequence). The CDR3 loop is CASSLSLWGGNQPQHF. The DNA for the CDR3 is TGTGCCAGCAGCTTGTCCCTTTGGGGCGGCAATCAGCCCCAGCATTTT.

This sequence joins TRBV29-1 and TRBJ2-3; 8 nucleotides line up with TRBD2. This CDR3 is built from 13 residues. V gave up 8 bases and J gave up 0 bases; unmatched junction bases: 4. CDR1 is SQVTM, CDR2 ANQGSEA, per germline. CDR3 bases: TGCAGCTTTAGCGGGACTAGCACAGATACGCAGTATTTT. Protein: CSFSGTSTDTQYF.

The chain carries TRBV19 and TRBJ1-5, with D perhaps matching TRBD1 (5 bases). Germline assignment: CDR1 LNHDA and CDR2 SQIVND (reference sequence). Trimming shortened V by 3 bases and J by 4 bases, and 10 bases separated the two germline ends. The CDR3 is 14 residues long. The CDR3 is CASSIGGSNQPQHF. Written as DNA, the CDR3 is TGTGCCAGTAGTATCGGGGGTTCTAATCAGCCCCAGCATTTT.

The rearrangement joins TRBV5-4 to TRBJ2-3, with a tentative D call TRBD1 (5 bases). The CDR3 sequence is 13 residues long. V was cut by 4 bases and J by 3 bases, with 9 bases left in between. Germline CDR1 and CDR2: SGHNT and YYREEE (reference sequence). The CDR3 here is CASSNQGTDTQYF. DNA of the CDR3: TGTGCCAGCAGCAACCAGGGTACAGATACGCAGTATTTT.